These 24 T cell receptor beta chains originate from one sample sequenced in a study of regulatory T cells in long-lasting Graves disease. The time point denotes: newly diagnosed GD, antithyroid drugs for less than 3 months. With RNA extracted from PBMCs as input, the TCR library was made. Construction of the TCR beta libraries employed iRepertoire HTBI primers in conjunction with Arm-PCR of CDR3 regions. Each CDR3 protein gets one entry after TCRdb re-called the multiplex PCR reads with MiXCR. This repertoire shows about 400,000 distinct CDR3 sequences, under 20% found once; its top ten account for 20%. The same sample was also used in a study of T cells in Graves' hyperthyroidism and ophthalmopathy.

The sample in question was peripheral blood mononuclear cells (PBMCs), obtained at new diagnosis, from a patient treated with antithyroid drugs. Source of these receptors: a woman between 18 and 30 years old with Graves disease.

This chain joins TRBV9 and TRBJ1-5, with 7 nucleotides matching TRBD1. Germline CDR1 and CDR2: SGDLS and YYNGEE. This CDR3 is 14 amino acids long. Unmatched junction bases numbered 2, after V lost 3 bases and J lost 2 bases. This CDR3 reads CASSAQGGNQPQHF. The CDR3 DNA is TGTGCCAGCAGCGCCCAGGGGGGCAATCAGCCCCAGCATTTT.

This clonotype was seen ten or more times. The chain has TRBV3-1 and TRBJ1-1, with D hard to call. V lost 2 bases to trimming and J lost 10 bases, with 14 bases between them. This CDR3 has 13 amino acids. Germline V gene sequence: CDR1 LGHDT, CDR2 YNNKEL (reference sequence). The CDR3 loop is CASSQPKTAAAFF. CDR3 sequence (DNA): TGTGCCAGCAGCCAACCCAAAACGGCTGCAGCTTTCTTT.

This clonotype was picked up many times. This chain connects TRBV12-3 or TRBV12-4 to TRBJ1-2; possibly TRBD1 for D (5 bases). The CDR3 totals 13 residues. The V end was cut by 3 bases, the J end by 5 bases, with 10 bases between. CDR3: CASSFGGRYGYTF. The CDR3 coding sequence is TGTGCCAGCAGTTTTGGGGGACGGTATGGCTACACCTTC.

This clonotype has more than one count but fewer than ten. An end of the junction does not agree with germline; a read error may underlie this. This CDR3 reads CASSLGQGAQYGHTF. CDR3 coding DNA: TGCGCCAGCAGCTTGGGACAGGGGGCGCAATATGGCCACACCTTC. V usage is TRBV5-1 and J usage is TRBJ1-2, with 10 bases aligning to TRBD1. Germline-derived CDR1 and CDR2 are SGHRS and YFSETQ. This CDR3 spans 15 amino acids.

The gene calls are TRBV28 and TRBJ2-3; 9 bases fit TRBD1. Germline CDR1 MDHEN, CDR2 SYDVKM. The V and J ends lost 4 bases and 4 bases, in that order; junction bases with no gene match: 3. The CDR3 sequence is 14 residues long. This chain's CDR3 is CASSWTGAPDTQYF. The CDR3 DNA sequence: TGTGCCAGCAGTTGGACAGGGGCTCCAGATACGCAGTATTTT.

The chain carries TRBV15 and TRBJ2-7, with D unclear. Per the germline V gene, CDR1 is LNHNV and CDR2 is YYDKDF (reference sequence). The CDR3 has 16 amino acids. The V end lost 5 bases, the J end lost 0 bases, and 17 bases lay between the germline ends. CDR3 coding DNA: TGTGCCACCAGCGGGTTCGGCGGAAGGAGCTCCTACGAGCAGTACTTC. Protein: CATSGFGGRSSYEQYF. Based on the CDR3 plus reference TRBV15 and TRBJ2-7, the full variable domain is DAMVIQNPRYQVTQFGKPVTLSCSQTLNHNVMYWYQQKSSQAPKLLFHYYDKDFNNEADTPDNFQSRRPNTSFCFLDIRSPGLGDTAMYLCATSGFGGRSSYEQYFGPGTRLTVT.

The rearrangement uses TRBV10-3 and TRBJ1-6, with D hard to call. Germline assignment: CDR1 ENHRY and CDR2 SYGVKD. CDR3 length: 18 residues. V was cut by 0 bases and J by 0 bases, with 12 bases left in between. CDR3 nucleotide sequence: TGTGCCATCAGTGAGTCCGGCGGCCCGAGCTCCTATAATTCACCCCTCCACTTT. Translation gives CAISESGGPSSYNSPLHF.

This clonotype has at least ten counts. CDR3 loop: CASSPGLARTIYNEQFF. The DNA for the CDR3 is TGTGCCAGCAGCCCCGGACTAGCGCGTACAATTTACAATGAGCAGTTCTTC. This chain connects TRBV3-1 to TRBJ2-1, with 9 bases lining up with TRBD2. V dropped 4 bases and J dropped 4; count of bases not matched to a gene: 11. The V gene's germline CDR1 is LGHDT and CDR2 YNNKEL (reference sequence). CDR3 length: 17 residues.

The V gene is TRBV24-1, the J gene TRBJ2-5; D not resolved. The V gene lost 5 bases and the J gene lost 2 bases, with 17 bases spanning the gap. CDR1 is KGHDR, CDR2 SFDVKD, per germline. The length of the CDR3 is 16 residues. In DNA, the CDR3 is TGTGCCACCAGTGTGTCAGGCAGGACGAATCAAGAGACCCAGTACTTC. Translation gives CATSVSGRTNQETQYF.

The rearrangement joins TRBV5-1 to TRBJ1-2; D call uncertain. The CDR3 covers 14 residues. The germline V gene has CDR1 SGHRS and CDR2 YFSETQ. The V and J ends lost 4 bases and 6 bases respectively, with 16 bases between them. This chain's CDR3 is CASSPVGSANGYTF. CDR3 DNA sequence: TGCGCCAGCAGCCCGGTGGGGTCTGCGAATGGCTACACCTTC.

The chain recombines TRBV3-1 with TRBJ2-5; tentatively, D is TRBD1 (7 bases). The V and J ends lost 4 bases and 4 bases respectively, with 22 bases between them. The CDR3 consists of 17 residues. Per germline, CDR1 LGHDT and CDR2 YNNKEL (reference sequence). The CDR3 nucleotides are TGTGCCAGCAGCCCCAGGGGGGCAGGCCAGGCTGGAGAGACCCAGTACTTC. As protein: CASSPRGAGQAGETQYF.

This chain connects TRBV5-6 to TRBJ1-6; D ambiguous. V was clipped by 2 bases and J by 8 bases, with 14 bases between them. The CDR3 totals 15 residues. Looked up from germline, CDR1 is SGHDT and CDR2 is YYEEEE. CDR3 nucleotide sequence: TGTGCCAGCAGCTTTAGAGGGAAGCCCCATTCACCCCTCCACTTT. It encodes CASSFRGKPHSPLHF.

In this sample, this clonotype turned up many times. The V and J genes are TRBV20-1 and TRBJ2-1; TRBD2 matches at 16 bases. The trim removed 4 bases at V and 9 bases at J, leaving 3 bases unmatched. Germline CDR1 DFQATT, CDR2 SNEGSKA (reference sequence). The CDR3 runs 14 residues. The CDR3 DNA is TGCAGTGCTACGGGACTAGCGGGAGGGATTGAGCAGTTCTTC. Translation gives CSATGLAGGIEQFF.

V is TRBV5-1 and J is TRBJ1-4, with D possibly matching TRBD1 (5 bases). Germline CDR1 is SGHRS and CDR2 is YFSETQ. The ends were cut back, 4 bases at V and 5 bases at J, with 15 bases in the middle. The CDR3 sequence is 15 residues long. CDR3: CASSTSRGRNEKLFF. CDR3 nucleotide sequence: TGCGCCAGCAGCACCTCCCGGGGCCGAAATGAAAAACTGTTTTTT.

In its sample, this clonotype was seen many times. The V gene is TRBV20-1, the J gene TRBJ1-1; D not resolved. The CDR3 sequence is 14 residues long. Germline CDR1 and CDR2: DFQATT and SNEGSKA (reference sequence). V dropped 4 bases and J dropped 7 bases, with 19 bases sitting between them. For the CDR3, the DNA is TGCAGTGCTACACCGCGACCTGCTGCTCTTGAAGCTTTCTTT. This translates into CSATPRPAALEAFF.

This clonotype was seen once. Possible read error: a much larger clone is one base away. The chain is built from TRBV28 and TRBJ2-7; D is perhaps TRBD2 (6 bases). The J call may be faulty, since TRBJ2-1 better matches the DNA end. The CDR3 has 15 residues. Germline values: CDR1 MDHEN, CDR2 SYDVKM. CDR3 amino acids: CASLLTSRRSPEQFF. In nucleotides, the CDR3 is TGTGCCAGCCTACTAACTAGCAGGAGAAGTCCTGAGCAGTTCTTC.

This clonotype was seen once. The chain employs TRBV12-3 or TRBV12-4 and TRBJ2-6; no definite D call. Trimming pared 1 base from V and 2 bases from J, leaving 9 bases between. This CDR3 comprises 16 residues. DNA of the CDR3: TGTGCCAGCAGTTTAGACAGTCTCCCTGGGGCCAACGTCCTGACTTTC. This sequence encodes CASSLDSLPGANVLTF.

This clonotype came up a few times. The chain uses TRBV7-9 and TRBJ2-5; weak D call: TRBD2 (6 bases). The CDR3 is 15 residues long. Germline assignment: CDR1 SEHNR and CDR2 FQNEAQ (reference sequence). Trimming removed 4 bases at V and 5 bases at J, with 17 bases between. CDR3: CASSSTGTPGETQYF. CDR3 DNA: TGTGCCAGCAGCTCAACCGGGACTCCCGGGGAGACCCAGTACTTC. The entire variable domain, with the rest obtained from reference TRBV7-9 and TRBJ2-5, is as follows: DTGVSQNPRHKITKRGQNVTFRCDPISEHNRLYWYRQTLGQGPEFLTYFQNEAQLEKSRLLSDRFSAERPKGSFSTLEIQRTEQGDSAMYLCASSSTGTPGETQYFGPGTRLLVL.

Many counts were recorded for this clonotype. The V gene is TRBV28, the J gene TRBJ2-5, with D possibly TRBD1 on 6 matching bases. Trimming took 5 bases from V and 5 from J, leaving 15 bases between them. The CDR3 has 14 amino acids. Germline values: CDR1 MDHEN, CDR2 SYDVKM. The chain's CDR3 is CASSLLGGRETQYF. CDR3 bases: TGTGCCAGCAGTCTACTTGGGGGCCGCGAGACCCAGTACTTC. The whole variable domain, filled in from reference TRBV28 and TRBJ2-5, reads DVKVTQSSRYLVKRTGEKVFLECVQDMDHENMFWYRQDPGLGLRLIYFSYDVKMKEKGDIPEGYSVSREKKERFSLILESASTNQTSMYLCASSLLGGRETQYFGPGTRLLVL.

This clonotype was picked up many times. The chain joins TRBV12-3 or TRBV12-4 to TRBJ2-7; D gene ambiguous. The CDR3 sequence is 12 residues long. With 2 bases removed from V and 9 bases from J, the gap between germline ends came to 11 bases. The CDR3 protein is CASSLPPLGQYF. As DNA, the CDR3 is TGTGCCAGCAGTTTACCCCCCCTAGGGCAGTACTTC.

This clonotype was observed a handful of times. The chain recombines TRBV15 with TRBJ2-7; TRBD1 matches at 7 bases. The length of the CDR3 is 13 residues. J gave up 5 bases and V 5 bases, and 6 bases lay outside the gene matches. The germline V gene encodes CDR1 LNHNV and CDR2 YYDKDF (reference sequence). The DNA of the CDR3 is TGTGCCACCAGCCGTACAGGGGTTCACGAGCAGTACTTC. Its protein product is CATSRTGVHEQYF.

The J gene is TRBJ1-5, the V gene TRBV11-2; TRBD1 is a possible D gene (5 bases). This CDR3 spans 14 amino acids. V was pared by 1 base and J by 4 bases, with 8 bases between. Germline V gene lookup returns CDR1 SGHAT and CDR2 FQNNGV. The CDR3 DNA is TGTGCCAGCAGCTTAGTCAGGGCAAATCAGCCCCAGCATTTT. It encodes CASSLVRANQPQHF. The full variable domain, rest sourced from reference TRBV11-2 and TRBJ1-5, is EAGVAQSPRYKIIEKRQSVAFWCNPISGHATLYWYQQILGQGPKLLIQFQNNGVVDDSQLPKDRFSAERLKGVDSTLKIQPAKLEDSAVYLCASSLVRANQPQHFGDGTRLSIL.

The genes are TRBV20-1 and TRBJ2-7; 7 positions agree with TRBD2. The length of the CDR3 is 14 residues. The V gene's germline CDR1 is DFQATT and CDR2 SNEGSKA (reference sequence). With 5 bases clipped from V and 7 bases from J, the junction kept 14 bases outside the gene matches. CDR3 bases: TGCAGTGCTTCGGCCCGGGAGGCCCTCGGGGAGCAGTACTTC. Amino acid sequence: CSASAREALGEQYF.

This clonotype was detected a few times. The chain employs TRBV3-1 and TRBJ1-2; 8 bases fit TRBD1. V shed 2 bases, J shed 7 bases, and the junction held 3 bases outside the gene matches. Germline V gives CDR1 LGHDT, CDR2 YNNKEL (reference sequence). The CDR3 loop spans 13 amino acids. Here the CDR3 reads CASSQLQGAGYTF. The CDR3 DNA reads as TGTGCCAGCAGCCAACTTCAGGGGGCTGGCTACACCTTC.